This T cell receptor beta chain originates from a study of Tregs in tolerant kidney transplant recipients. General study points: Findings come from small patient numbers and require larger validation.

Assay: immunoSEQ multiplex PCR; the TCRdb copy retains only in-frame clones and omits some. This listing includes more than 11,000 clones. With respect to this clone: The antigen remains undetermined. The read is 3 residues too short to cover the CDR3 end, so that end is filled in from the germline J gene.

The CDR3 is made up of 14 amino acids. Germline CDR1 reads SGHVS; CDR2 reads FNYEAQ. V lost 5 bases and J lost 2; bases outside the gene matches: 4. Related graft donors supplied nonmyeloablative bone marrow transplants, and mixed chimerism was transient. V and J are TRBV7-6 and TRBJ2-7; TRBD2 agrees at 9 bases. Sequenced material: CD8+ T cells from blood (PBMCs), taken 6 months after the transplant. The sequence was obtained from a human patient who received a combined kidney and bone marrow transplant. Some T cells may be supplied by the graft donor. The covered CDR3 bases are TGTGCCAGCAGCCCACGCGGGGGGGCCTACGAG. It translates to CASSPRGGAYE. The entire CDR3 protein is CASSPRGGAYEQYF.